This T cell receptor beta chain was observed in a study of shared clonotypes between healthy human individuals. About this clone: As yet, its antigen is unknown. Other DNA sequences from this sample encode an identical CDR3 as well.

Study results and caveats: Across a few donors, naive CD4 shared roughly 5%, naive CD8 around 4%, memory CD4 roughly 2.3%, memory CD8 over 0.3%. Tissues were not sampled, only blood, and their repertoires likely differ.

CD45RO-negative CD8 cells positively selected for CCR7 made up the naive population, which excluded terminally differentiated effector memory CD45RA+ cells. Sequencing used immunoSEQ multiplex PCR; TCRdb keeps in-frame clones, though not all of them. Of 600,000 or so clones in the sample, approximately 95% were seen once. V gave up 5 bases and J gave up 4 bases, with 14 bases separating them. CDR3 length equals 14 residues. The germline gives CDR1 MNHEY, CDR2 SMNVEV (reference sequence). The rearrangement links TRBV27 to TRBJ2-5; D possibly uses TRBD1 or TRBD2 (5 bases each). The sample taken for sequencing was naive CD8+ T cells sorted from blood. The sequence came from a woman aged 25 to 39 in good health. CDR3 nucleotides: TGTGCCAGCAGTCCCGGGACCCGGGGAGAGACCCAGTACTTC. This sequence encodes CASSPGTRGETQYF.